This T cell receptor (beta chain) was identified during a study of blood T cell repertoires in COVID-19. Generated by immunoSEQ multiplex PCR, the TCRdb table keeps only in-frame clones and is missing some. The sample gives about 200,000 clones, 80% to 95% of which show up once; approximately 0.5% is in the top ten. This CDR3 comprises 13 residues. V shed 9 bases and J 10 bases; nucleotides not matched to a gene: 14. Per germline, CDR1 WSHSY and CDR2 SAAADI. This sequence originates from a man aged 50-60 years with acute or convalescent COVID-19. The sequenced sample was peripheral blood. The chain uses TRBV10-2 and TRBJ1-2, with 7 bases that match TRBD1. In DNA, the CDR3 is TGCGCCAGTAACAGAATAGGGACAGCCTTCTACACCTTC. It is translated as CASNRIGTAFYTF.